Sequencing of this TCR beta chain was carried out in a study of PD-1 blockade in mismatch repair-deficient tumors. Notes on the study in general: After pembrolizumab, tumor-resident clones rose rapidly, then generally contracted before radiologic responses.

This clone was seen only a few times. Antigen unknown. Trimming left V 4 bases short and J 7 bases short, with 8 bases between. This CDR3 is 12 amino acids long. CDR1 and CDR2 from the germline V gene are MGHDK and SYGVNS. Produced via immunoSEQ multiplex PCR; TCRdb's table is partial and in-frame only. This sample carries approximately 79,000 clones, approximately 81% of them seen once, and the ten largest clones take roughly 5.5%. TCRs were sequenced from three patients responding to pembrolizumab. Sample: peripheral blood, taken 44 weeks after starting pembrolizumab. This TCR was recovered from an adult with mismatch repair-deficient cancer. The chain combines TRBV25-1 with TRBJ1-5, with D possibly matching TRBD1 (5 bases). CDR3 in amino acids: CASSGDRQPQHF. In DNA, the CDR3 is TGTGCCAGCAGTGGGGACCGGCAGCCCCAGCATTTT.